This T cell receptor beta chain appears in the sequencing data of a study of identical twins. Findings of the study overall: Abundant beta clonotypes from cord blood had fewer insertions, unlike memory repertoires, which showed none. Researchers reported excess low generation probability among twin-shared out-of-frame alpha sequences. Zero-insertion results could be subject to partial confounding by invariant MAIT and iNKT cells. A cross-sectional statistical analysis, not follow-up of the same donors, supported the conclusions.

Germline values: CDR1 MGHRA, CDR2 YSYEKL. Trimming left V 8 bases short and J 7 bases short, with 15 bases between. This CDR3 has 13 residues. Each CDR3 protein gets one entry after TCRdb re-called the 5' RACE reads with MiXCR. The sample contains 300,000 to 400,000 distinct CDR3 sequences, approximately 8.7% of which appear only once. As for this clonotype: The antigen remains unidentified.

The receptor comes from a woman between 50 and 59 years old in good health. This chain uses TRBV4-1 with TRBJ1-5; D perhaps matches TRBD1 (5 bases). Sequencing was done on a sample of naive T cells sorted from blood. CDR3 nucleotides: TGCGCCAGCGGTCGGGGGGAAGACCAGCCCCAGCATTTT. Translating gives CASGRGEDQPQHF.